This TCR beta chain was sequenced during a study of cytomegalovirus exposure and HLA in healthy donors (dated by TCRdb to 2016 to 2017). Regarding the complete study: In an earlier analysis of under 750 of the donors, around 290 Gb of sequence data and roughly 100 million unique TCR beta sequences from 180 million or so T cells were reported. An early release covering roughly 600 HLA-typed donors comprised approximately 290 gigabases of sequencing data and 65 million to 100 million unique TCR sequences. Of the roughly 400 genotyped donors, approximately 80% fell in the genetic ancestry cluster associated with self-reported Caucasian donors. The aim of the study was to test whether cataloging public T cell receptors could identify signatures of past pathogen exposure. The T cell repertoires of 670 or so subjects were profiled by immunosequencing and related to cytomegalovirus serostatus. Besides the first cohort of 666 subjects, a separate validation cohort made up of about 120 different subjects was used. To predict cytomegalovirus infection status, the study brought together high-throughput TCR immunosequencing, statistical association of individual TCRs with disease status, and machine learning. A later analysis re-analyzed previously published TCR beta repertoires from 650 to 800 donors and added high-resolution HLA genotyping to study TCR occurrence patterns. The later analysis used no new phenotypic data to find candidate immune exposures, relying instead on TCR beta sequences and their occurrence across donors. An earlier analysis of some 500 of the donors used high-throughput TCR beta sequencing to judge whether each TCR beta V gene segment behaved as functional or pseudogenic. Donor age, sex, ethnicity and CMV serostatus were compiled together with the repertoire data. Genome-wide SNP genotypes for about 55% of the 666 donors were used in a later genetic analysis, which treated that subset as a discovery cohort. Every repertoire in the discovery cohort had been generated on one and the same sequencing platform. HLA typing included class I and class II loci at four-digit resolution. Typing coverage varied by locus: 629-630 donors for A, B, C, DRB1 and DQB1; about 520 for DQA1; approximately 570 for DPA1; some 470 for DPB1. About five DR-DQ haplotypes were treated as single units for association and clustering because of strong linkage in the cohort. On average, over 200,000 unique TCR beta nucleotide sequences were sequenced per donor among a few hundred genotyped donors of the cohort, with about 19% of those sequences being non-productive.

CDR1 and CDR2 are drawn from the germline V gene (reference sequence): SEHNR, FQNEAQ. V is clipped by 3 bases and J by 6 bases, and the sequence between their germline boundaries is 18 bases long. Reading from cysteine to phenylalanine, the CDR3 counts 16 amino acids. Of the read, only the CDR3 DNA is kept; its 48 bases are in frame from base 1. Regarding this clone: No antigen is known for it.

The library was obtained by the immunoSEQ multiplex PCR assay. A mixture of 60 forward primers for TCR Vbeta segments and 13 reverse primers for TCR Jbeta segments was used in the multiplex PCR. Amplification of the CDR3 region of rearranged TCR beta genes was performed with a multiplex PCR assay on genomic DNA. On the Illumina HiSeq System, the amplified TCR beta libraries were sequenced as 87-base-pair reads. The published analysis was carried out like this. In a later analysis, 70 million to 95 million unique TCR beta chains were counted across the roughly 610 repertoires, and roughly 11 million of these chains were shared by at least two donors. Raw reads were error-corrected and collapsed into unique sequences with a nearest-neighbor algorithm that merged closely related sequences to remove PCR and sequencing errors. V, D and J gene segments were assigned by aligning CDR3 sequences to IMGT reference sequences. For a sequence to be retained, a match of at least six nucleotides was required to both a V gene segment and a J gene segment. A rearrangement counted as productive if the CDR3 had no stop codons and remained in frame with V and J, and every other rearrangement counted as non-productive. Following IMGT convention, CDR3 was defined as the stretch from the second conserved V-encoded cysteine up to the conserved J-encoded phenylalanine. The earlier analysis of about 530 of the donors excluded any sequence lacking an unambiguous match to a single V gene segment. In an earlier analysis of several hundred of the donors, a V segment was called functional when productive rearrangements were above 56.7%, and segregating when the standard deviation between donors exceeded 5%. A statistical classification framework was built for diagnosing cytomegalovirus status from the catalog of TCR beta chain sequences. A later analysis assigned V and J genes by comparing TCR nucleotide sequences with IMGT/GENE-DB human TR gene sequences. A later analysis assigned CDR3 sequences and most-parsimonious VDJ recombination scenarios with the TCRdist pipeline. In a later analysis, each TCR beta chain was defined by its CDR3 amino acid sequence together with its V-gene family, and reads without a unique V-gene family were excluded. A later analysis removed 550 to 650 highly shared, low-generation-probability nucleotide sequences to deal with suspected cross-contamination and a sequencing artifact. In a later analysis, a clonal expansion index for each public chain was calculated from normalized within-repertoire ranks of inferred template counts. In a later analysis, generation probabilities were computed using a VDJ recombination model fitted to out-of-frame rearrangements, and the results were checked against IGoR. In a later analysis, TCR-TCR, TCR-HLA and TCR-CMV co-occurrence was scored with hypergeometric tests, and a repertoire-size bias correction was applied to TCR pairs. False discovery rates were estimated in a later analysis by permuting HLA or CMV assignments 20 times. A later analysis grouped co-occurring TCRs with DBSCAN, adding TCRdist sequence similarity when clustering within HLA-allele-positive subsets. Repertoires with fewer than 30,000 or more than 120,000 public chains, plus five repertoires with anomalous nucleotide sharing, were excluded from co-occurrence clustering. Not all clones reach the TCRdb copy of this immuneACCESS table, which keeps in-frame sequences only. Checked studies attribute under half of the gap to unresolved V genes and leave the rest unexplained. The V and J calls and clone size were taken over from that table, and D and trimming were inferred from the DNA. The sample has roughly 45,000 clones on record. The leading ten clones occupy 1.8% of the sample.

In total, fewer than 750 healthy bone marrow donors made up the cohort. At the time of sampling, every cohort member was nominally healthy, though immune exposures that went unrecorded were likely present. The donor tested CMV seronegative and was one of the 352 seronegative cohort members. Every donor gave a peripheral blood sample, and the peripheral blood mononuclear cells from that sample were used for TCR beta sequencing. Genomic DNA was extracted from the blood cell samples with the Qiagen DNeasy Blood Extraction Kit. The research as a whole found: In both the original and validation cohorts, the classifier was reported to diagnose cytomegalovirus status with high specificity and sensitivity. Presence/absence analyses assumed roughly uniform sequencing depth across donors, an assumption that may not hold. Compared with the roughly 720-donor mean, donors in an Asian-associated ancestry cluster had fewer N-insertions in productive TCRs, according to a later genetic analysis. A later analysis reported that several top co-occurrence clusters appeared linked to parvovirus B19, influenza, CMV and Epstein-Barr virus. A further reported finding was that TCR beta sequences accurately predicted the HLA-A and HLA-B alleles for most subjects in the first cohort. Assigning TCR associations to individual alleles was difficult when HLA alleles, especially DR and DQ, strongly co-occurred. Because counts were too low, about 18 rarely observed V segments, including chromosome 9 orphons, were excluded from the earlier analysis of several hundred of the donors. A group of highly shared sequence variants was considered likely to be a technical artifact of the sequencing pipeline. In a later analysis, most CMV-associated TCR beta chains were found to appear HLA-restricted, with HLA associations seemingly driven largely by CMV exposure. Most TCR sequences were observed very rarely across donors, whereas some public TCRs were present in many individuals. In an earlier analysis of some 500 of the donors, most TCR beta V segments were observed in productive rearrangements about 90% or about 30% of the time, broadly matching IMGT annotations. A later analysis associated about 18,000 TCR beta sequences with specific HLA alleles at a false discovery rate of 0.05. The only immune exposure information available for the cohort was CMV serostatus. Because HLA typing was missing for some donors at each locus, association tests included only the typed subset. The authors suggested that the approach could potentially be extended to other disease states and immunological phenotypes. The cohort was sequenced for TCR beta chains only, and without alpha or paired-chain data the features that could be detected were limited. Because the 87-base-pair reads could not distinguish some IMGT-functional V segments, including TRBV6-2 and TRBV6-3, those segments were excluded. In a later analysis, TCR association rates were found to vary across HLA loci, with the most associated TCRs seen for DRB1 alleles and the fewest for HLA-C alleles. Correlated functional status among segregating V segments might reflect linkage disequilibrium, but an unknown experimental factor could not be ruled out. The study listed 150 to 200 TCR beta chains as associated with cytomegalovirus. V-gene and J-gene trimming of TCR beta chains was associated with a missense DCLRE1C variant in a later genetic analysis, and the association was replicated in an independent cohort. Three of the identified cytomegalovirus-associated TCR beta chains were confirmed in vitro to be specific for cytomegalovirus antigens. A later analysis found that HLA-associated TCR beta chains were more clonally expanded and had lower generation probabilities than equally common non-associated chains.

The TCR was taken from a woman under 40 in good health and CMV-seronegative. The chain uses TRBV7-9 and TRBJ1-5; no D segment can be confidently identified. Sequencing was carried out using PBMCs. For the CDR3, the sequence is CASSLDVGSGGQPQHF. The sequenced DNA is TGTGCCAGCAGCTTGGACGTAGGTTCTGGAGGTCAGCCCCAGCATTTT.